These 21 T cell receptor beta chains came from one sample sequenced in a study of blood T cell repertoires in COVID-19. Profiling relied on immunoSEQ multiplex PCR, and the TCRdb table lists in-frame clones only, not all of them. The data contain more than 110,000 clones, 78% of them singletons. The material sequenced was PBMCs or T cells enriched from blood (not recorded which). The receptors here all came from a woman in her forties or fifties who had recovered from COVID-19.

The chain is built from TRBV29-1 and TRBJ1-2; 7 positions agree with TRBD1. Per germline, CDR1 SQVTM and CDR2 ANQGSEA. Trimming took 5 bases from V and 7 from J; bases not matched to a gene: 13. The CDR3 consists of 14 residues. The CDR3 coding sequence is TGCAGCGTTTCAGGTGGCAGGGGGATAGGTGGCTACACCTTC. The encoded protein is CSVSGGRGIGGYTF.

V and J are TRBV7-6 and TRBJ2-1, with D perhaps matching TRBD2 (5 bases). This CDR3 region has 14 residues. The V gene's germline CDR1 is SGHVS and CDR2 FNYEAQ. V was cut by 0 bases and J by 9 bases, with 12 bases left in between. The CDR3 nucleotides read TGTGCCAGCAGCTTAGCGGGTGAGGGATTTGAGCAGTTCTTC. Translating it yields CASSLAGEGFEQFF.

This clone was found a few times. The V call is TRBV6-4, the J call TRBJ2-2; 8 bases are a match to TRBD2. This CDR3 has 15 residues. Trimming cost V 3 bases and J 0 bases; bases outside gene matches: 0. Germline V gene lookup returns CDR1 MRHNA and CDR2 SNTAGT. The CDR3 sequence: CASSEGLANTGELFF. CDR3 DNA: TGTGCCAGCAGTGAGGGACTAGCGAACACCGGGGAGCTGTTTTTT.

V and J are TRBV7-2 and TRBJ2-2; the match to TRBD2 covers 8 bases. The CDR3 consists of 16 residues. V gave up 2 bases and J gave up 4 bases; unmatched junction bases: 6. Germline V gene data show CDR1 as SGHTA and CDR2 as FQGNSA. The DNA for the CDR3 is TGTGCCAGCAGCTTAATGAGCGGGGGTCGCACCGGGGAGCTGTTTTTT. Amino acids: CASSLMSGGRTGELFF.

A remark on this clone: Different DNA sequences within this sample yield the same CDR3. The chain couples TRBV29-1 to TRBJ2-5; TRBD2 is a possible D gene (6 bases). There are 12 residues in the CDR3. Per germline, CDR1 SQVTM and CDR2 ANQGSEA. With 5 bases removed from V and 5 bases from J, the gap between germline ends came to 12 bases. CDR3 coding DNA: TGCAGCGTTCTCGCGGGGCAGGAGACCCAGTACTTC. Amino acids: CSVLAGQETQYF.

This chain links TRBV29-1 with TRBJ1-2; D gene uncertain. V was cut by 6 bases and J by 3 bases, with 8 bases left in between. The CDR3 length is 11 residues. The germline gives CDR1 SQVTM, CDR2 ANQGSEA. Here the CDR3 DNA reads TGCAGCGTCCTAAGCGACTATGGCTACACCTTC. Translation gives CSVLSDYGYTF.

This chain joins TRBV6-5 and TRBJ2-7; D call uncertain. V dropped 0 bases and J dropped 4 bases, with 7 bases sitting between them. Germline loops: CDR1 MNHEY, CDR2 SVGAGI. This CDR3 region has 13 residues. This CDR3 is CASSYSPRYEQYF. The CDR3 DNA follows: TGTGCCAGCAGTTACTCTCCCAGGTACGAGCAGTACTTC.

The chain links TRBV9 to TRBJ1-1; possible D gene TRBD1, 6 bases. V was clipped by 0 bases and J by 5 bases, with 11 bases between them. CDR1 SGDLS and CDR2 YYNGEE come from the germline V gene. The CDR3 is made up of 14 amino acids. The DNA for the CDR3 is TGTGCCAGCAGCGTAGTAGGGGGGGAAACTGAAGCTTTCTTT. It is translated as CASSVVGGETEAFF.

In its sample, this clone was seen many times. The CDR3: CASSIGLAGGETQYF. The CDR3 nucleotides read TGTGCCAGTAGTATAGGACTAGCGGGGGGCGAGACCCAGTACTTC. The chain combines TRBV19 with TRBJ2-5; 13 nucleotides line up with TRBD2. The junction had 1 base not matched to a gene; V was cut back by 1 base and J by 5 bases. The CDR3 extends over 15 amino acids. The germline V gene has CDR1 LNHDA and CDR2 SQIVND (reference sequence).

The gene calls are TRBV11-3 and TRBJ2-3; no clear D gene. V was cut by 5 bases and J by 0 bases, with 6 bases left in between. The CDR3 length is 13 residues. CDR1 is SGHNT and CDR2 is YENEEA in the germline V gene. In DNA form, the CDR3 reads TGTGCCAGCAGCCCGGAGAGCACAGATACGCAGTATTTT. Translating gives CASSPESTDTQYF.

The CDR3 is CASSLVGGHNQPQHF. In DNA form, the CDR3 reads TGTGCCAGCAGCTTAGTGGGGGGGCACAATCAGCCCCAGCATTTT. The V gene is TRBV7-8, the J gene TRBJ1-5, with D possibly matching TRBD1 (6 bases). Trimming removed 1 base from V and 3 bases from J, with 10 bases in between. This CDR3 spans 15 amino acids. Germline V CDR1 and CDR2: SGHVS, FQNEAQ.

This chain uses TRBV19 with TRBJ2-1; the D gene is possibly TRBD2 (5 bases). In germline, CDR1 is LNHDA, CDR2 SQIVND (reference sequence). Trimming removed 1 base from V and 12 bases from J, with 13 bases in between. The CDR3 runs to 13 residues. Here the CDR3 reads CASSIVPGVGQFF. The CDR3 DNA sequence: TGTGCCAGTAGTATAGTCCCCGGGGTGGGGCAGTTCTTC. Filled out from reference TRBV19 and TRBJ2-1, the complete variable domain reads DGGITQSPKYLFRKEGQNVTLSCEQNLNHDAMYWYRQDPGQGLRLIYYSQIVNDFQKGDIAEGYSVSREKKESFPLTVTSAQKNPTAFYLCASSIVPGVGQFFGPGTRLTVL.

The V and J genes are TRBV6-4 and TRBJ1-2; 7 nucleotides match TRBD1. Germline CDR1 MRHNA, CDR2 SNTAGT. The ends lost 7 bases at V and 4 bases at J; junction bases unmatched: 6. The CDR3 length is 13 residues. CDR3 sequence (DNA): TGTGCCAGCAAATCTCCAGGGGGCTATGGCTACACCTTC. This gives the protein CASKSPGGYGYTF.

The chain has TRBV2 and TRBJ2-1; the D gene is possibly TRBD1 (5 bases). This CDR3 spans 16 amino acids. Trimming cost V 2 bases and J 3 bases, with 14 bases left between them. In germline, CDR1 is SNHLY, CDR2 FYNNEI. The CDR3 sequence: CASSEFGQGNYNEQFF. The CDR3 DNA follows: TGTGCCAGCAGTGAATTCGGTCAGGGAAACTACAATGAGCAGTTCTTC.

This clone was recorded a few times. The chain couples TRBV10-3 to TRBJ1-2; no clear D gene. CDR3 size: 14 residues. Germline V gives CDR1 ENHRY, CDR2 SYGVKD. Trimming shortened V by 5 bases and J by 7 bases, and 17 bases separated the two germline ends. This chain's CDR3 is CAISLSEESSGYTF. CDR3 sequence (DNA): TGTGCCATCAGTCTTTCGGAGGAATCGTCTGGCTACACCTTC.

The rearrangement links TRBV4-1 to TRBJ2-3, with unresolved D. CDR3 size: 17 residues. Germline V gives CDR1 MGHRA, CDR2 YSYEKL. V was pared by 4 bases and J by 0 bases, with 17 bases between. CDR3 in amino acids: CASSPVLEAASTDTQYF. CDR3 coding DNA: TGCGCCAGCAGCCCCGTTTTAGAGGCAGCTAGCACAGATACGCAGTATTTT.

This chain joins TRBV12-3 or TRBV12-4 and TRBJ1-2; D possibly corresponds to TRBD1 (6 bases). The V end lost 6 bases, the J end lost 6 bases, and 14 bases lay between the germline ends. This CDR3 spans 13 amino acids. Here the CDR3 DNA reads TGTGCCAGCAGACCCCAGGGACATAATGGCTACACCTTC. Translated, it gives CASRPQGHNGYTF.

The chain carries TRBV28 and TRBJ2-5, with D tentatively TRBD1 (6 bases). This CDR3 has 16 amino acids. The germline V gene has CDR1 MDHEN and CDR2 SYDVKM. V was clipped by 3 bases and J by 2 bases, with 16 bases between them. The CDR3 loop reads CASSFQGRGSQETQYF. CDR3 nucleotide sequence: TGTGCCAGCAGTTTTCAGGGGCGCGGATCGCAAGAGACCCAGTACTTC.

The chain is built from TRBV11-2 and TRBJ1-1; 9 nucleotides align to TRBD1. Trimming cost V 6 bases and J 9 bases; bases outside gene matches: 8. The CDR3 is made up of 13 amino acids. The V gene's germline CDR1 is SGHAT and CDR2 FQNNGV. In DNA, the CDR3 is TGTGCCAGCAGGGGACAGGGAAACGATCAAGCTTTCTTT. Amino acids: CASRGQGNDQAFF. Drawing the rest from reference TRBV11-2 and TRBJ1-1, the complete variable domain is EAGVAQSPRYKIIEKRQSVAFWCNPISGHATLYWYQQILGQGPKLLIQFQNNGVVDDSQLPKDRFSAERLKGVDSTLKIQPAKLEDSAVYLCASRGQGNDQAFFGQGTRLTVV.

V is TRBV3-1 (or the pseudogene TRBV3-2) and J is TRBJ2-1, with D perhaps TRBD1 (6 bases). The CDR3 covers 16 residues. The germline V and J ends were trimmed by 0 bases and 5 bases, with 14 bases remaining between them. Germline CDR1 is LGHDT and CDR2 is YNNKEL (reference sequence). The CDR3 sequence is CASSQDLGTLHNEQFF. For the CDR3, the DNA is TGTGCCAGCAGCCAAGATCTCGGGACACTACACAATGAGCAGTTCTTC.

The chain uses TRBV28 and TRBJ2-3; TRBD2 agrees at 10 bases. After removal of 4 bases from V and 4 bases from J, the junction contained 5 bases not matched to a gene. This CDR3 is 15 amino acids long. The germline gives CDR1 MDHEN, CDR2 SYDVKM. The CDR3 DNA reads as TGTGCCAGCAGTTCCCTAGCGGGGGTCTCAGATACGCAGTATTTT. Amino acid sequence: CASSSLAGVSDTQYF.